These 11 T cell receptor beta chains share one sample of origin, sequenced in a study of blood T cell repertoires in COVID-19 (dated by TCRdb to between 2020 and 2021). The library came from the immunoSEQ multiplex PCR assay. What TCRdb holds here is the immuneACCESS table cut down to in-frame rearrangements. Part of the clones is not present; checked against another copy, under half of the missing clones reflect an unresolved V gene, and the others are unexplained. A total of 120,000 to 150,000 clones appear in this sample, about nine tenths of them only once. Clones ranked in the top ten supply more than 9% of the sample. The specimen sequenced was peripheral blood. These receptors were obtained from a man aged 50 to 60 with active or convalescent COVID-19.

The DNA for the CDR3 is TGTGCCAGCAGTCCCCGGGTGGGGGGGTCCTACGAGCAGTACTTC. Amino acid sequence: CASSPRVGGSYEQYF. This rearrangement joins TRBV27 to TRBJ2-7; 7 nucleotides line up with TRBD2. In germline, CDR1 is MNHEY, CDR2 SMNVEV (reference sequence). This CDR3 is built from 15 residues. Trimming took 5 bases from V and 1 from J; bases not matched to a gene: 8.

J is TRBJ1-2 and V is TRBV4-3; perhaps TRBD1 as D (5 bases). Germline loops: CDR1 LGHNA, CDR2 YSLEER. The CDR3 sequence is 13 residues long. V was shortened by 2 bases and J by 7 bases, with 11 bases between the two germline ends. The CDR3 spells CASSQQGTGGYTF. As DNA, the CDR3 is TGCGCCAGCAGCCAACAGGGAACGGGTGGCTACACCTTC.

The CDR3 region is CASSPMRLGTQYF. As DNA, the CDR3 is TGTGCCAGCAGCCCCATGAGGTTGGGTACGCAGTATTTT. This rearrangement joins TRBV7-2 to TRBJ2-3; no reliable D call. Per the germline V gene, CDR1 is SGHTA and CDR2 is FQGNSA. The CDR3 is 13 amino acids. The V end was cut by 5 bases, the J end by 8 bases, with 14 bases between.

The genes are TRBV7-2 and TRBJ2-1; TRBD2 matches 8 bases. Per the germline V gene, CDR1 is SGHTA and CDR2 is FQGNSA. This CDR3 has 17 residues. The junction had 10 bases not matched to a gene; V was cut back by 1 base and J by 5 bases. The CDR3, as DNA: TGTGCCAGCAGCTTAGTTGATAGCGGGATTTTCCACAATGAGCAGTTCTTC. Translated, it gives CASSLVDSGIFHNEQFF. Complete variable domain (other parts from reference TRBV7-2 and TRBJ2-1): GAGVSQSPSNKVTEKGKDVELRCDPISGHTALYWYRQSLGQGLEFLIYFQGNSAPDKSGLPSDRFSAERTGGSVSTLTIQRTQQEDSAVYLCASSLVDSGIFHNEQFFGPGTRLTVL.

Of note for this clone: Other DNA sequences within the sample encode an identical CDR3. This chain connects TRBV4-3 to TRBJ1-5; D perhaps matches TRBD1 (5 bases). The germline gives CDR1 LGHNA, CDR2 YSLEER. The V and J ends lost 0 bases and 2 bases respectively, with 11 bases between them. The CDR3 contains 16 residues. CDR3 sequence (DNA): TGCGCCAGCAGCCAAGATATACGGGGGGGCAATCAGCCCCAGCATTTT. It is translated as CASSQDIRGGNQPQHF.

This clone was seen a handful of times. The genes are TRBV6-6 and TRBJ2-7, with 7 bases matching TRBD2. After removal of 6 bases from V and 3 bases from J, the junction contained 5 bases not matched to a gene. The germline V gene has CDR1 MNHNY and CDR2 SVGAGI (reference sequence). The CDR3 spans 13 residues. CDR3: CASSPTSDYEQYF. The CDR3 DNA reads as TGTGCCAGCAGCCCCACTAGCGACTACGAGCAGTACTTC.

This rearrangement joins TRBV27 to TRBJ1-5, with D unresolved. The CDR3 has 15 amino acids. Germline CDR1 reads MNHEY; CDR2 reads SMNVEV (reference sequence). Trimming left V 3 bases short and J 0 bases short, with 9 bases between. DNA for the CDR3: TGTGCCAGCAGTTTCCGGGAGAATAGCAATCAGCCCCAGCATTTT. This translates into CASSFRENSNQPQHF.

The genes are TRBV6-5 and TRBJ1-4, with D possibly being TRBD1 (5 bases). Germline CDR1 reads MNHEY; CDR2 reads SVGAGI. The CDR3 totals 14 residues. V was shortened by 4 bases and J by 2 bases, with 8 bases between the two germline ends. The CDR3 coding sequence is TGTGCCAGCAGTTCGACAGTTACTAATGAAAAACTGTTTTTT. Its translation is CASSSTVTNEKLFF.

The chain couples TRBV3-1 (or the pseudogene TRBV3-2) to TRBJ2-1, with 11 bases matching TRBD2. The CDR3 consists of 16 residues. Trimming cost V 5 bases and J 11 bases; bases outside gene matches: 14. Germline V lookup: CDR1 LGHDT, CDR2 YNNKEL (reference sequence). The CDR3 protein is CASSYLAGGSALKQFF. Here the CDR3 DNA reads TGTGCCAGCAGCTATTTAGCGGGAGGGTCGGCGTTGAAGCAGTTCTTC.

This clone was found a few times. V and J are TRBV7-9 and TRBJ2-3, with 10 bases aligning to TRBD2. CDR1 is SEHNR and CDR2 is FQNEAQ in the germline V gene (reference sequence). With V trimmed by 4 bases and J by 4 bases, 5 bases remained unmatched. CDR3 length: 15 amino acids. In DNA form, the CDR3 reads TGTGCCAGCAGCTCTCTAGCGGGAGTTGCAGATACGCAGTATTTT. Translated: CASSSLAGVADTQYF.

The chain joins TRBV7-2 to TRBJ1-1; no reliable D call. Trimming took 1 base from V and 5 from J, leaving 14 bases between them. The CDR3 runs 15 residues. CDR1 is SGHTA and CDR2 is FQGNSA in the germline V gene. The CDR3 DNA follows: TGTGCCAGCAGCTTAGGACGTTCACGGCGGACTGAAGCTTTCTTT. Its protein product is CASSLGRSRRTEAFF.